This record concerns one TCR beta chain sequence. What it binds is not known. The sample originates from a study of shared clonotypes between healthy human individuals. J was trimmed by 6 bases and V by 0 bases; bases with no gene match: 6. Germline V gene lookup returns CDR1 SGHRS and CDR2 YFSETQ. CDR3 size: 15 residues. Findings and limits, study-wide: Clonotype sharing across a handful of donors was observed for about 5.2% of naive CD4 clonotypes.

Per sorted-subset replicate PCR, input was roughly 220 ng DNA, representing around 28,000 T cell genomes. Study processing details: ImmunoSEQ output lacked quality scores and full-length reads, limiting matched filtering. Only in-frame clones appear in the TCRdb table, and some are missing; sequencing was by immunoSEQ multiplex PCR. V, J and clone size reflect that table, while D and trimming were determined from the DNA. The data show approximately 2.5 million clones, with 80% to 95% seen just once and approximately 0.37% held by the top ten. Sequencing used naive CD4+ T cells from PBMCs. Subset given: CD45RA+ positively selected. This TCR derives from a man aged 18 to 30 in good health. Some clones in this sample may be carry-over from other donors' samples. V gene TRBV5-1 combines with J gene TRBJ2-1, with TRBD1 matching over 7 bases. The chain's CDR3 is CASSLEGGPGNEQFF. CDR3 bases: TGCGCCAGCAGCTTGGAAGGGGGCCCGGGCAATGAGCAGTTCTTC.